These T cell receptor beta chains were read from a single sample in a study of Tregs in tolerant kidney transplant recipients. Only in-frame clones appear in the TCRdb table, and some are missing; sequencing was by immunoSEQ multiplex PCR. Of about 240,000 clones listed, around 82% are singletons. Sequencing was carried out using CD4+ T cells from blood. These TCRs come from a human donor in good health. CDR3s include the opening cysteine and the closing phenylalanine or tryptophan. The order of the fields is D gene, V gene, clone size, J gene, CDR3 DNA, CDR3 protein. D genes are given only for firm matches. Clone size is shown for a subset of rows, as once, few, many or a class of expanded clone.

NA,TRBV19,once,TRBJ1-1,TGTGCCAGTAGTATTAGGGTCAGTATGAACACTGAAGCTTTCTTT,CASSIRVSMNTEAFF
NA,TRBV7-9,NA,TRBJ1-2,TGTGCCAGCAGCTTACAGGGGCTCTATGGCTACACCTTC,CASSLQGLYGYTF
NA,TRBV18,NA,TRBJ2-3,TGTGCCAGCTCACCATACCCCACAGATACGCAGTATTTT,CASSPYPTDTQYF
TRBD1,TRBV14,few,TRBJ1-1,TGTGCCAGCAGCCCTCTCACAGGGGGCGCGTGGACTGAAGCTTTCTTT,CASSPLTGGAWTEAFF
NA,TRBV11-3,NA,TRBJ2-2,TGTGCCAGCAGCTTACAAGGGTTAACCGGGGAGCTGTTTTTT,CASSLQGLTGELFF
TRBD1,TRBV15,NA,TRBJ2-3,TGTGCCACCAGCAGGGACAGGGGGCCTTATACGCAGTATTTT,CATSRDRGPYTQYF
TRBD2,TRBV5-1,NA,TRBJ2-1,TGCGCCAGCAGCTTGGTAGCGGGCGCTTACAATGAGCAGTTCTTC,CASSLVAGAYNEQFF
NA,TRBV28,NA,TRBJ2-2,TGTGCCAGCAGTTTAGGTGGAGCGAGAACCGGGGAGCTGTTTTTT,CASSLGGARTGELFF
NA,TRBV2,NA,TRBJ2-7,TGTGCCAGCAGCTGGACTGGGATGGGCTACGAGCAGTACTTC,CASSWTGMGYEQYF
TRBD1,TRBV7-7,once,TRBJ2-1,TGTGCTAGCAGCCCCTGGGGACAGCTCAACAATGAGCAGTTCTTC,CASSPWGQLNNEQFF
NA,TRBV2,few,TRBJ2-7,TGTGCCAGCACACTTCGGGACGGGAGCTCCTACGAGCAGTACTTC,CASTLRDGSSYEQYF
NA,TRBV19,NA,TRBJ2-3,TGTGCCAGTACTCCCGCGCGGCGGGGAGGATCAGATACGCAGTATTTT,CASTPARRGGSDTQYF
NA,TRBV7-8,NA,TRBJ2-7,TGTGCCAGCAGCTACGGTAGGGGGAGGACCTACGAGCAGTACTTC,CASSYGRGRTYEQYF
NA,TRBV7-9,NA,TRBJ1-2,TGTGCCAGCAGCTCCGACTATGGCTACACCTTC,CASSSDYGYTF
NA,TRBV6-5,NA,TRBJ2-7,TGTGCCAGCAGACTTAACAGGGACCACGAGCAGTACTTC,CASRLNRDHEQYF
TRBD1,TRBV18,once,TRBJ1-4,TGTGCCAGCTCACCCAGGACAGGGACTAATGAAAAACTGTTTTTT,CASSPRTGTNEKLFF
TRBD1,TRBV6-1,NA,TRBJ2-2,TGTGCCAGCAGTGGGGACAGGGGGAGCACCGGGGAGCTGTTTTTT,CASSGDRGSTGELFF
NA,TRBV6-5,NA,TRBJ2-7,TGTGCCAGCCCAGGTCCCCCCTACGAGCAGTACTTC,CASPGPPYEQYF
TRBD1,TRBV5-5,NA,TRBJ1-2,TGTGCCAGCAGCCTCCAACCGGGACAGGGACTTCTTGGCTACACCTTC,CASSLQPGQGLLGYTF
NA,TRBV14,NA,TRBJ2-2,TGTGCCAGCAGCCCACTGCGGGGAGATCACGCCGGGGAGCTGTTTTTT,CASSPLRGDHAGELFF
NA,TRBV6-5,NA,TRBJ1-5,TGTGCCAGCAGGAGGACAGAAACTCAGCCCCAGCATTTT,CASRRTETQPQHF
NA,TRBV5-1,NA,TRBJ2-2,TGCGCCAGCAGCTCGCACAGGAACACCGGGGAGCTGTTTTTT,CASSSHRNTGELFF
TRBD1,TRBV10-3,NA,TRBJ2-7,TGTGCCATCAGTGACGGGACAGGGAGGGTGGAGCAGTACTTC,CAISDGTGRVEQYF
NA,TRBV30,NA,TRBJ2-7,TGTGCCTGGAGTGCCTTCTACGAGCAGTACTTC,CAWSAFYEQYF
TRBD1,TRBV2,NA,TRBJ2-5,TGTGCCAGCAGTGGGATGACAGGGGGAGAGACCCAGTACTTC,CASSGMTGGETQYF
NA,TRBV4-1,few,TRBJ2-1,TGCGCCAGCAGCCAAGGGGGAATCGGAGAGCAGTTCTTC,CASSQGGIGEQFF
NA,TRBV18,NA,TRBJ1-5,TGTGCCAGCTCACCAGGGAGCAATCAGCCCCAGCATTTT,CASSPGSNQPQHF
NA,TRBV5-1,NA,TRBJ2-1,TGCGCCAGCAGCTTGGTAAGGTCGCTCTTCAATGAGCAGTTCTTC,CASSLVRSLFNEQFF
TRBD1,TRBV5-8,once,TRBJ2-4,TGTGCCAGCAGTTTCTCTGGGACAGGGCGATACATTCAGTACTTC,CASSFSGTGRYIQYF
TRBD1,TRBV10-3,NA,TRBJ2-7,TGTGCCATCAGCGAACCCGACAGGGGCCCCTACGAGCAGTACTTC,CAISEPDRGPYEQYF
TRBD1,TRBV5-4,NA,TRBJ1-4,TGTGCCACCAGGGGACAGCCTAATGAAAAACTGTTTTTT,CATRGQPNEKLFF
TRBD1,TRBV10-3,NA,TRBJ1-1,TGTGCCATCGAGGGGGCGTCGGGCACTGAAGCTTTCTTT,CAIEGASGTEAFF
NA,TRBV10-1,NA,TRBJ2-7,TGCGCCAGCAGTGATACAGGACGGACATACGAGCAGTACTTC,CASSDTGRTYEQYF
NA,TRBV9,NA,TRBJ2-7,TGTGCCAGCAGCGTAGGTGGGTCCCCCAACTACGAGCAGTACTTC,CASSVGGSPNYEQYF
TRBD1,TRBV5-1,once,TRBJ2-7,TGTGCCAGCAGCTTTCGGACAGGGGGGTACGAGCAGTACTTC,CASSFRTGGYEQYF
NA,TRBV14,NA,TRBJ2-3,TGTGCCAGCAGCCAAGTTAGAGGTCGCGGGGGCACAGATACGCAGTATTTT,CASSQVRGRGGTDTQYF
TRBD1,TRBV12-5,few,TRBJ1-2,TGTGCTAGTGGTTTAGGACAGGGCGGGGATGGCTACACCTTC,CASGLGQGGDGYTF
TRBD1,TRBV19,NA,TRBJ1-5,TGTGCCAGTAGTATCGGGGGGACAGGCTATCAGCCCCAGCATTTT,CASSIGGTGYQPQHF
TRBD2,TRBV10-3,NA,TRBJ2-2,TGTGCCATCAGCGCAGTGAGCGGGAGGGGCACCGGGGAGCTGTTTTTT,CAISAVSGRGTGELFF
NA,TRBV19,few,TRBJ1-6,TGTGCCAGTAGTATGTCCTCGACAGCTAATTCACCCCTCCACTTT,CASSMSSTANSPLHF
TRBD1,TRBV19,NA,TRBJ2-3,TGTGCCAGTAGTTCCGGACAGGGGATAGATACGCAGTATTTT,CASSSGQGIDTQYF
TRBD1,TRBV7-2,NA,TRBJ2-1,TGTGCCAGCAGCGTCGACAGGGGGCTATATGAGCAGTTCTTC,CASSVDRGLYEQFF
TRBD2,TRBV30,once,TRBJ2-1,TGTGCCTGGAGTTTGGGGACTAGCGCATACAATGAGCAGTTCTTC,CAWSLGTSAYNEQFF